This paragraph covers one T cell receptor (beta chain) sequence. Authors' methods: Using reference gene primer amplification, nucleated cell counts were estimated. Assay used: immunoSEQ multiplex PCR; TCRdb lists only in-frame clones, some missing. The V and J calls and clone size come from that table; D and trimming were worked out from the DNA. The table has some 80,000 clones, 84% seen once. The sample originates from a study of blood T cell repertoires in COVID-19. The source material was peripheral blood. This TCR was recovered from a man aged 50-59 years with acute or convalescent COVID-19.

The CDR3 coding sequence is TGTGCCAGCAGTTCTGTCCGCTCTGGAAACACCATATATTTT. Translating gives CASSSVRSGNTIYF. The chain joins TRBV6-5 to TRBJ1-3, with D unclear. V lost 4 bases and J lost 0, with 7 bases in between. The CDR3 spans 14 residues. Germline loops: CDR1 MNHEY, CDR2 SVGAGI.